Listed below are T cell receptor beta chains from one sample, sequenced in a study of OX40 agonist ivuxolimab in advanced cancers. The repertoire was sequenced with immunoSEQ multiplex PCR; TCRdb's copy has only in-frame clones and lacks some. The sample has 45,000 to 65,000 clones, more than 75% seen once; the top ten hold 1.8%. Here the sequenced sample was CD4+ or CD8+ T cells sorted from blood, taken in a trial of the OX40 agonist ivuxolimab. The receptors were gathered from an adult with an advanced solid tumor such as melanoma, head and neck, liver or kidney cancer. CDR3s include the opening cysteine and the closing phenylalanine or tryptophan. Fields, in order: V gene, J gene, clone size, D gene, CDR3 DNA, CDR3 protein. D genes are given only for firm matches. Rows may omit the clone size; those that give it use once, few, many or a size class.

TRBV6-5,TRBJ1-4,NA,NA,TGTGCCAGCAGCCGCAGACCTGCAACTAATGAAAAACTGTTTTTT,CASSRRPATNEKLFF
TRBV9,TRBJ2-7,NA,NA,TGTGCCAGCAGCCCCGACCGGGGGAACGGAAACTACGAGCAGTACTTC,CASSPDRGNGNYEQYF
TRBV4-3,TRBJ1-2,NA,NA,TGCGCCAGCAGCCACAACCGCGTTTTGAGGGCGGTCTATGGCTACACCTTC,CASSHNRVLRAVYGYTF
TRBV30,TRBJ2-1,NA,NA,TGTGCCTGGAGTGTAACGAACGGGGTCTACAATGAGCAGTTCTTC,CAWSVTNGVYNEQFF
TRBV7-8,TRBJ2-7,once,NA,TGTGCCAGCAGCTTAGCGAAAGAGCAGTACTTC,CASSLAKEQYF
TRBV18,TRBJ1-1,NA,NA,TGTGCCAGCTCACCACCGAGGGTTCTGGCTGAAGCTTTCTTT,CASSPPRVLAEAFF
TRBV6-1,TRBJ1-3,NA,NA,TGTGCCAGCAGTGAAACAACAGCCCGCTCTGGAAACACCATATATTTT,CASSETTARSGNTIYF
TRBV29-1,TRBJ1-2,NA,TRBD1,TGCAGCGTGACGGACAGGGGGCAGGCTAACTATGGCTACACCTTC,CSVTDRGQANYGYTF
TRBV28,TRBJ1-2,NA,NA,TGTGCCAGCAGGAGACCAATGGTCAACTATGGCTACACCTTC,CASRRPMVNYGYTF
TRBV5-5,TRBJ1-5,few,TRBD1,TGTGCCAGCAGCTATGGACAGGGCAATCAGCCCCAGCATTTT,CASSYGQGNQPQHF
TRBV7-8,TRBJ1-4,NA,TRBD1,TGTGCCAGCAGCACTCAGACAGGGGTGGGAGAAAAACTGTTTTTT,CASSTQTGVGEKLFF
TRBV5-6,TRBJ1-6,NA,TRBD1,TGTGCCAGCAGGCTGGACAGGGATTCACCCCTCCACTTT,CASRLDRDSPLHF
TRBV10-3,TRBJ1-5,few,NA,TGTGCCATCAGTGACAGGGACAATCAGCCCCAGCATTTT,CAISDRDNQPQHF
TRBV5-4,TRBJ2-7,NA,TRBD2,TGTGCCAGCAGCCTAGGGACTAGCGGGAGAACTCTCGAGCAGTACTTC,CASSLGTSGRTLEQYF
TRBV28,TRBJ2-2,NA,TRBD1,TGTGCCACTCTAGACAGGGGTTACACCGGGGAGCTGTTTTTT,CATLDRGYTGELFF
TRBV6-5,TRBJ1-2,once,TRBD1,TGTGCCAGCAGTTTGACAGGGAATAGCTACACCTTC,CASSLTGNSYTF
TRBV2,TRBJ1-1,NA,NA,TGTGCCAGCAGGCGGAACACTGAAGCTTTCTTT,CASRRNTEAFF
TRBV18,TRBJ2-7,NA,NA,TGTGCCAGCTCATCCCGGGACGGAATAAGCTCCTACGAGCAGTACTTC,CASSSRDGISSYEQYF
TRBV19,TRBJ2-3,NA,NA,TGTGCCAGTAGGAACGGGGGCGCGGGCACAGATACGCAGTATTTT,CASRNGGAGTDTQYF
TRBV29-1,TRBJ2-5,NA,NA,TGCAGCGTCTTCAGGGAGAGGGGTGGAAAGACCCAGTACTTC,CSVFRERGGKTQYF
TRBV11-2,TRBJ1-6,NA,NA,TGTGCCAGTTGCCCCGGGCTTGGATATAATTCACCCCTCCACTTT,CASCPGLGYNSPLHF
TRBV2,TRBJ1-1,once,NA,TGTGCCAGCAGTGAAGGCGAGGGTGACACTGAAGCTTTCTTT,CASSEGEGDTEAFF
TRBV6-1,TRBJ2-3,NA,TRBD2,TGTGCCAGCAGTGAAGAGGGGCTAGCGGGGGCGAGGGATACGCAGTATTTT,CASSEEGLAGARDTQYF
TRBV6-5,TRBJ1-2,NA,NA,TGTGCCAGCAGTTACTCCGCAGGGGTAGACTATGGCTACACCTTC,CASSYSAGVDYGYTF
TRBV9,TRBJ1-4,NA,NA,TGTGCCAGCAGCCCCAGCCGGGCTGTTGGTAAACTGTTTTTT,CASSPSRAVGKLFF
TRBV7-2,TRBJ2-3,once,NA,TGTGCCAGCAGCCTAGTCCCCACAGATACGCAGTATTTT,CASSLVPTDTQYF
TRBV6-1,TRBJ2-7,NA,NA,TGTGCCAGCAGGCCTAGCCGGACAGCCCTCTACGAGCAGTACTTC,CASRPSRTALYEQYF
TRBV18,TRBJ1-4,NA,NA,TGTGCCAGCTCACGGATGGGTCCGCCATCGGATGAAAAACTGTTTTTT,CASSRMGPPSDEKLFF
TRBV28,TRBJ1-5,once,NA,TGTGCCAGCAAGGGAATGGGGAGCAATCAGCCCCAGCATTTT,CASKGMGSNQPQHF
TRBV4-1,TRBJ1-1,NA,NA,TGCGCCAGCACCACGAGCCCGGATACTGAAGCTTTCTTT,CASTTSPDTEAFF
TRBV28,TRBJ2-7,few,NA,TGTGCCAGCAGTTACAGTTTGGGAGAGCAGTACTTC,CASSYSLGEQYF
TRBV28,TRBJ2-5,NA,TRBD2,TGTGCCAGCAGTTTAATACGGGAGGGCCCTCAAGAGACCCAGTACTTC,CASSLIREGPQETQYF
TRBV7-8,TRBJ1-2,NA,NA,TGTGCCAGCAGCTTAGTTTTGGGGGGATCGTTTGGCTACACCTTC,CASSLVLGGSFGYTF
TRBV7-2,TRBJ1-1,NA,NA,TGTGCCAGCAGCAGTGATGCTGAAGCTTTCTTT,CASSSDAEAFF
TRBV27,TRBJ1-2,few,NA,TGTGCCAGCAGTTTATCAGGCAGGGGTGACTATGGCTACACCTTC,CASSLSGRGDYGYTF
TRBV27,TRBJ2-1,NA,NA,TGTGCCAGCAGTATACAGGGAGCAAAGAATGAGCAGTTCTTC,CASSIQGAKNEQFF
TRBV7-2,TRBJ1-3,NA,NA,TGTGCCAGCAGCTTAGTAGGAAACACCATATATTTT,CASSLVGNTIYF
TRBV9,TRBJ2-3,NA,NA,TGTGCCAGCAGCGCTGGAGGGACATCAGATACGCAGTATTTT,CASSAGGTSDTQYF
TRBV27,TRBJ2-1,NA,NA,TGTGCCAGCAGTTTTGGATCGGCTTCCCACAATGAGCAGTTCTTC,CASSFGSASHNEQFF
TRBV6-4,TRBJ1-1,NA,NA,TGTGCCAGCAGGGTTGCGTGGAACACTGAAGCTTTCTTT,CASRVAWNTEAFF
TRBV7-9,TRBJ2-1,NA,NA,TGTGCCAGCAGCTTAGCATGGGGGAGCTCCTACAATGAGCAGTTCTTC,CASSLAWGSSYNEQFF
TRBV11-2,TRBJ2-3,NA,NA,TGTGCCAGCAGCCCCCTTAGGACTAGCACAGATACGCAGTATTTT,CASSPLRTSTDTQYF